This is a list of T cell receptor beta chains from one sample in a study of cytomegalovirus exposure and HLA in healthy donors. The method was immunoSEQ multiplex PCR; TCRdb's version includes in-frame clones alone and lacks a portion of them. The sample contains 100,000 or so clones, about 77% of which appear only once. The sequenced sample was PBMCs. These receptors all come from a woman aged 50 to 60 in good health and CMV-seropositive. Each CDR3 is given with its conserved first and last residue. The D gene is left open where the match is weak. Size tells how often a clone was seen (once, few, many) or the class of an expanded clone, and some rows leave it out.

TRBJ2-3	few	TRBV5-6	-	TGTGCCAGCAGCCTCCCCGTTCCGGGACTTCAGGCTGATGATACGCAGTATTTT	CASSLPVPGLQADDTQYF
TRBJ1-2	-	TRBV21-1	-	TGTGCCAGCAGCAAACCTAGGGGGATGGTAGGCTACACCTTC	CASSKPRGMVGYTF
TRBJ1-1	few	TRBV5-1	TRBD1	TGCGCCAGCAGCGTCCGGGGACAGTTTAACACTGAAGCTTTCTTT	CASSVRGQFNTEAFF
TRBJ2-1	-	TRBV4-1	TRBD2	TGCGCCAGCAGCCAGGGTGGACTAGCCTACTACAATGAGCAGTTCTTC	CASSQGGLAYYNEQFF
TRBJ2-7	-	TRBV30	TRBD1	TGTGCCTGGCAGGGGGCCTACGAGCAGTACTTC	CAWQGAYEQYF
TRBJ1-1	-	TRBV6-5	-	TGTGCCAGCAGTTACGCTGGGGCTGAGGCTGAAGCTTTCTTT	CASSYAGAEAEAFF
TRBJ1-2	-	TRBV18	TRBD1	TGTGCCAGCTCACTGGACAGGGGGCTTTTGGATGGCTACACCTTC	CASSLDRGLLDGYTF
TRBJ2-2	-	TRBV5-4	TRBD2	TGTGCCAGCAGCGCCACCGGGACTACGAACACCGGGGAGCTGTTTTTT	CASSATGTTNTGELFF
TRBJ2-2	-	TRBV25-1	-	TGTGCCAGCAGCCAGACTGGAAAACGCAGCGGGGAGCTGTTTTTT	CASSQTGKRSGELFF
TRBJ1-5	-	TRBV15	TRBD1	TGTGCCACCAGCAGTCCTACAGGGGGCCAGCCCCAGCATTTT	CATSSPTGGQPQHF
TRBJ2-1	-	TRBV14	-	TGTGCCAGCAGCCTCTTACTCAATGAGCAGTTCTTC	CASSLLLNEQFF
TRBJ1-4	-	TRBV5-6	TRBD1	TGTGCCAGCAGCTTGGTCGTAGGTGGACAGGAAAATGAAAAACTGTTTTTT	CASSLVVGGQENEKLFF
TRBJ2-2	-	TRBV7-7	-	TGTGCTAGCAGCTCGGACACCGGGGAGCTGTTTTTT	CASSSDTGELFF
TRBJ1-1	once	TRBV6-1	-	TGTGCCAGCAGTGAAGTGGGGGGGCTGCTGAGGAACACTGAAGCTTTCTTT	CASSEVGGLLRNTEAFF
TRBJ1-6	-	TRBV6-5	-	TGTGCCAGCAGAGAAACATCCCTCCACTTT	CASRETSLHF
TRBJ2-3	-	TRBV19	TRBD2	TGTGCCAGTAGTCCCAGACTAGCGGGGGGCACAGATACGCAGTATTTT	CASSPRLAGGTDTQYF
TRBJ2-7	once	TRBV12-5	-	TGTGCTAGTGGTTTGAGCGGCCCCTACGAGCAGTACTTC	CASGLSGPYEQYF
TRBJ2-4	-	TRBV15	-	TGTGCCACCAGCAGTGGCTCATTTACTCAGTACTTC	CATSSGSFTQYF
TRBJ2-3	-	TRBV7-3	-	TGTGCCAGCAGTCCAGGGGGGTCATTTGATACGCAGTATTTT	CASSPGGSFDTQYF
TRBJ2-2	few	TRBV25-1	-	TGTGCCAGCAGCTTCACCGGGGAGCTGTTTTTT	CASSFTGELFF
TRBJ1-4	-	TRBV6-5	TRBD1	TGTGCCAGCTCAGGACAGGGAGGTCTCAATGAAAAACTGTTTTTT	CASSGQGGLNEKLFF
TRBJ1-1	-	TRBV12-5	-	TGTGCTAGTGGACAAGGAGTTGAAGCTTTCTTT	CASGQGVEAFF
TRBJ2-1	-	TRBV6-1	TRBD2	TGTGCCAGCAGTGAATCTAGCGGGGGGGCGAGGGAGCAGTTCTTC	CASSESSGGAREQFF
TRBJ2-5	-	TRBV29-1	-	TGCAGCGTTGAGAACAGGGATGGGGAGACCCAGTACTTC	CSVENRDGETQYF
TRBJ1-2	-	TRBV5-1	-	TGCGCCAGCAGCCCGACAGTTAACTATGGCTACACCTTC	CASSPTVNYGYTF
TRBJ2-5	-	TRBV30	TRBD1	TGTGCCTGGAGTGACCAGGGGGTCCAAGAGACCCAGTACTTC	CAWSDQGVQETQYF
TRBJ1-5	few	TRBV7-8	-	TGTGCCAGCACCCCCGAGGGGGGGGGCGGTCAGCCCCAGCATTTT	CASTPEGGGGQPQHF
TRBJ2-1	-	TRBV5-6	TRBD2	TGTGCCAGCAGCCAAAGCGGGAGGGCCTGGAATGAGCAGTTCTTC	CASSQSGRAWNEQFF
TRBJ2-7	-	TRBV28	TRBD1	TGTGCCCGCCCGGGACAGGGGGCTGCGGGGGCCTACGAGCAGTACTTC	CARPGQGAAGAYEQYF
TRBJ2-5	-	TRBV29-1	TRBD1	TGCAGCGTTACTCCGGGACAGGTAGAGACCCAGTACTTC	CSVTPGQVETQYF
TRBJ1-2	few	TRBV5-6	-	TGTGCCAGCAGCCCGGGGGGGCTCCATGGCTACACCTTC	CASSPGGLHGYTF
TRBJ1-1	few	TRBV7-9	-	TGTGCCAGCAGCCTTGGACAGCTAGCTTTCTTT	CASSLGQLAFF
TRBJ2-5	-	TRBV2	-	TGTGCCAGCAGTACTGGGAGCCAAGAGACCCAGTACTTC	CASSTGSQETQYF
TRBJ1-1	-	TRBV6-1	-	TGTGCCAGCAGGGGGGGTGGCACTGAAGCTTTCTTT	CASRGGGTEAFF
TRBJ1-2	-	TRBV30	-	TGTGCCTGGAGTTCTATGGGAGTACATGGCTACACCTTC	CAWSSMGVHGYTF
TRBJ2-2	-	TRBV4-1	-	TGCGCCAGCAGCCAAGTTGTGTTCCGGTACACCGGGGAGCTGTTTTTT	CASSQVVFRYTGELFF
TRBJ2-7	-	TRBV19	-	TGTGCCACCAGGGCAGGGTCCTACGAGCAGTACTTC	CATRAGSYEQYF
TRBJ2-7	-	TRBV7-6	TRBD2	TGTGCCAGCAGCCCGGGACTAGCGGGGGCTATACCCTACGAGCAGTACTTC	CASSPGLAGAIPYEQYF
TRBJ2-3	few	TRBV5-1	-	TGCGCCAGCAGCTACTCGTCCGCAGATACGCAGTATTTT	CASSYSSADTQYF
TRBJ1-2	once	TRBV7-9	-	TGTGCCAGCAGTTCGACAGGCGTTTATGGCTACACCTTC	CASSSTGVYGYTF
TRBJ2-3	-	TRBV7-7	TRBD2	TGTGCTAGCAGCTTCAGGGGAGCGGGGGGGAGCACAGATACGCAGTATTTT	CASSFRGAGGSTDTQYF
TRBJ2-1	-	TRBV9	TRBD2	TGTGCCAGCAGCGTAGGGGGTAGCGGGAGTACGGATGAGCAGTTCTTC	CASSVGGSGSTDEQFF
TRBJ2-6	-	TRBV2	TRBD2	TGTGCCAGCAGTGAAAAGGCGGGAGGGATCTCTGGGGCCAACGTCCTGACTTTC	CASSEKAGGISGANVLTF
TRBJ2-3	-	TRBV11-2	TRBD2	TGTGCCAGCAGGCCCACTAGCGGGAGGGCCGGGGATACGCAGTATTTT	CASRPTSGRAGDTQYF
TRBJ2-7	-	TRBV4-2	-	TGTGCCAGCAGCCCCGGGATCACCTACGAGCAGTACTTC	CASSPGITYEQYF
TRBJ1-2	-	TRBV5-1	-	TGCGCCAGCAGCGGGGAGGGGGAAGGCTACACCTTC	CASSGEGEGYTF